These 16 T cell receptor beta chains were sequenced from one sample in a study of cytomegalovirus exposure and HLA in healthy donors. Clones were read by immunoSEQ multiplex PCR, and TCRdb kept only the in-frame ones, dropping some. The sample holds 110,000 or so clones, 70% to 90% seen once. What was sequenced was PBMCs. The receptors were sampled from a man in his late teens or twenties in good health and CMV-seropositive.

This sequence joins TRBV4-2 and TRBJ1-1, with 11 bases aligning to TRBD1. Looked up from germline, CDR1 is LGHNA and CDR2 is YNFKEQ. The V and J ends lost 3 bases and 0 bases, in that order; junction bases with no gene match: 3. The CDR3 sequence is 16 residues long. CDR3 sequence: CASSHGTGGMNTEAFF. The CDR3 nucleotides read TGTGCCAGCAGCCACGGGACAGGGGGGATGAACACTGAAGCTTTCTTT.

V and J are TRBV2 and TRBJ1-3, with 10 bases lining up with TRBD1. This CDR3 contains 18 residues. With V trimmed by 11 bases and J by 0 bases, 16 bases remained unmatched. The germline V gene has CDR1 SNHLY and CDR2 FYNNEI. In DNA, the CDR3 is TGTGCCCAACAGCAAGGGGACAGGGGCCTGGGCTCTGGAAACACCATATATTTT. Translation gives CAQQQGDRGLGSGNTIYF.

This clone was observed once. The genes are TRBV19 and TRBJ1-1, with 7 nucleotides matching TRBD1. The CDR3 extends over 14 amino acids. Germline V CDR1 and CDR2: LNHDA, SQIVND (reference sequence). The V and J ends lost 4 bases and 3 bases, in that order; junction bases with no gene match: 5. CDR3 DNA sequence: TGTGCCAGTAGTACGGAAGGGGGCTACACTGAAGCTTTCTTT. This translates into CASSTEGGYTEAFF.

This clone appeared a single time. This rearrangement joins TRBV10-3 to TRBJ1-5; 9 nucleotides match TRBD1. Germline V CDR1 and CDR2: ENHRY, SYGVKD. Trimming cost V 4 bases and J 4 bases; bases outside gene matches: 2. The CDR3 consists of 14 residues. The CDR3 region has the DNA TGTGCCATCAGTGGACAGGGGGGGAATCAGCCCCAGCATTTT. It encodes CAISGQGGNQPQHF.

This clone was counted a few times. The chain couples TRBV5-1 to TRBJ1-3; possibly TRBD1 for D (5 bases). The germline V gene encodes CDR1 SGHRS and CDR2 YFSETQ. The CDR3 runs to 16 residues. Trimming took 5 bases from V and 2 from J, leaving 17 bases between them. The CDR3 sequence is CASRTDWTPTGNTIYF. In DNA, the CDR3 is TGCGCCAGCAGGACAGATTGGACCCCAACTGGAAACACCATATATTTT.

V and J are TRBV2 and TRBJ1-1; TRBD1 matches 9 bases. This CDR3 has 14 residues. Trimming at V came to 5 bases and at J to 2 bases, leaving 3 bases not matched to a gene. Germline V gene sequence: CDR1 SNHLY, CDR2 FYNNEI. CDR3 region: CASSWDRANTEAFF. The CDR3 bases are TGTGCCAGCAGTTGGGACAGGGCTAACACTGAAGCTTTCTTT. Full variable domain (rest looked up from reference TRBV2 and TRBJ1-1): EPEVTQTPSHQVTQMGQEVILRCVPISNHLYFYWYRQILGQKVEFLVSFYNNEISEKSEIFDDQFSVERPDGSNFTLKIRSTKLEDSAMYFCASSWDRANTEAFFGQGTRLTVV.

V is TRBV28 and J is TRBJ1-6; no definite D call. V dropped 7 bases and J dropped 9 bases, with 16 bases sitting between them. The germline V gene encodes CDR1 MDHEN and CDR2 SYDVKM. The CDR3 spans 14 residues. The CDR3 loop is CASIRNPGGSPLHF. The CDR3, as DNA: TGTGCCAGCATACGGAACCCCGGAGGTTCACCCCTCCACTTT.

The chain employs TRBV7-8 and TRBJ1-3; 7 bases match TRBD1. The germline gives CDR1 SGHVS, CDR2 FQNEAQ. Trimming at V came to 5 bases and at J to 0 bases, leaving 4 bases not matched to a gene. The CDR3 spans 15 residues. The CDR3 sequence: CASSPGTVSGNTIYF. The CDR3 nucleotides read TGTGCCAGCAGCCCCGGGACAGTCTCTGGAAACACCATATATTTT.

The chain joins TRBV29-1 to TRBJ2-7, with 7 bases lining up with TRBD1. The CDR3 runs 13 residues. Looked up from germline, CDR1 is SQVTM and CDR2 is ANQGSEA. Trimming removed 4 bases from V and 4 bases from J; junction bases left unmatched: 7. The CDR3 region is CSVAGDRLYEQYF. The CDR3 region has the DNA TGCAGCGTTGCCGGGGACAGATTATACGAGCAGTACTTC.

Concerning this clone itself: The junction does not match germline at one end; this may be a read error. This sequence joins TRBV6-1 and TRBJ2-2; D call uncertain. CDR3 length: 13 amino acids. Looked up from germline, CDR1 is MNHNS and CDR2 is SASEGT. CDR3 sequence: CASTEQNTGELFF. CDR3 DNA: TGTGCCAGCACTGAACAGAACACCGGGGAGCTGTTTTTT.

V and J are TRBV10-1 and TRBJ2-3; no reliable D call. The V end lost 3 bases, the J end lost 2 bases, and 15 bases lay between the germline ends. Germline loops: CDR1 WNHNN, CDR2 SYGVQD (reference sequence). The CDR3 loop spans 16 amino acids. The CDR3 DNA reads as TGCGCCAGCAGTGATGAACAGCTGATACACACAGATACGCAGTATTTT. Translated: CASSDEQLIHTDTQYF.

The rearrangement joins TRBV27 to TRBJ1-1; D unclear. Trimming cost V 4 bases and J 3 bases, with 12 bases left between them. Germline V gene lookup returns CDR1 MNHEY and CDR2 SMNVEV (reference sequence). The CDR3 extends over 14 amino acids. CDR3 in DNA: TGTGCCAGCAGTTCACCGGTGCGGTACACTGAAGCTTTCTTT. This gives the protein CASSSPVRYTEAFF.

The rearrangement joins TRBV11-2 to TRBJ2-6; 7 nucleotides line up with TRBD1. V lost 5 bases and J lost 0; bases outside the gene matches: 7. The CDR3 spans 17 residues. Germline V gives CDR1 SGHAT, CDR2 FQNNGV. CDR3 nucleotide sequence: TGTGCCAGCAGCAGGACAGGTCCAGACTCTGGGGCCAACGTCCTGACTTTC. Encoded protein: CASSRTGPDSGANVLTF.

The rearrangement joins TRBV6-4 to TRBJ1-1; 9 bases agree with TRBD1. From germline, CDR1 is MRHNA and CDR2 SNTAGT. J lost 1 base, V lost 6 bases, and 3 bases had no gene match. The CDR3 is 14 residues long. CDR3 in amino acids: CASRTGGENTEAFF. The CDR3 DNA sequence: TGTGCCAGCAGAACAGGGGGCGAGAACACTGAAGCTTTCTTT.

This chain joins TRBV28 and TRBJ2-7, with D perhaps matching TRBD2 (5 bases). The V end lost 5 bases, the J end lost 3 bases, and 14 bases lay between the germline ends. From germline, CDR1 is MDHEN and CDR2 SYDVKM. The CDR3 spans 14 residues. The CDR3 is CASSRRTGFYEQYF. The CDR3 DNA sequence: TGTGCCAGCAGTCGAAGGACGGGATTCTACGAGCAGTACTTC.

This chain joins TRBV9 and TRBJ1-2, with 8 positions matching TRBD1. The J segment lost 10 bases and the V segment lost 4 bases, leaving 12 bases of the junction unmatched. The germline gives CDR1 SGDLS, CDR2 YYNGEE. The CDR3 is 14 residues long. The DNA for the CDR3 is TGTGCCAGCAGCTCTCAGACAGGGGAAAAGATCTACACCTTC. Translation: CASSSQTGEKIYTF.